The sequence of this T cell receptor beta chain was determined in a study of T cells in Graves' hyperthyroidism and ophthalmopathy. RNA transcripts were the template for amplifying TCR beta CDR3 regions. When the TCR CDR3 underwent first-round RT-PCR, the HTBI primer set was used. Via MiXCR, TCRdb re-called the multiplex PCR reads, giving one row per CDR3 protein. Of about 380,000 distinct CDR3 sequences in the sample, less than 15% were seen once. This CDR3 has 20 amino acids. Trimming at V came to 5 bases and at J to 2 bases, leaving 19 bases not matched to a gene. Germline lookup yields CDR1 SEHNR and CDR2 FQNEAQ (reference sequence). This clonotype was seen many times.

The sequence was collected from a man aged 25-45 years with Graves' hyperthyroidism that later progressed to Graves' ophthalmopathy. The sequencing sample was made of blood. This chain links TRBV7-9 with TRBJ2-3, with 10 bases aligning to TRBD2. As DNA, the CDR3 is TGTGCCAGCAGCCGCCCAGCGGGGGGGCCTACGACTACAACCACAGATACGCAGTATTTT. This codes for CASSRPAGGPTTTTTDTQYF.